Listed below are T cell receptor beta chains from one sample, sequenced in a study of glioma-infiltrating T cells after dendritic cell vaccination. This table comes from immunoSEQ multiplex PCR, and its TCRdb copy is limited to in-frame clones, with some not included. The sample includes over 55,000 clones, roughly four fifths of them seen just once. The input for sequencing was blood, taken after dendritic cell vaccination. The receptors derive from a human donor with glioblastoma. Both conserved end residues are trimmed from each CDR3. Fields, in order: CDR3 protein, V gene, J gene.

CDR3 protein: ASSLPTEANYGYT
V gene: TRBV7-2
J gene: TRBJ1-2

CDR3 protein: ASSQERLAGTPDTQY
V gene: TRBV4-1
J gene: TRBJ2-3

CDR3 protein: ASSPHRGDTEAF
V gene: TRBV9
J gene: TRBJ1-1

CDR3 protein: ASSVGVGGSDGYT
V gene: TRBV9
J gene: TRBJ1-2

CDR3 protein: ASSLDRNSPLH
V gene: TRBV11-2
J gene: TRBJ1-6

CDR3 protein: ASSSGTEITDTQY
V gene: TRBV5-1
J gene: TRBJ2-3

CDR3 protein: AWRTSGETQY
V gene: TRBV30
J gene: TRBJ2-5

CDR3 protein: ASKRDRDTYEQY
V gene: TRBV5-4
J gene: TRBJ2-7

CDR3 protein: ASSLGGQVTYEQY
V gene: TRBV7-6
J gene: TRBJ2-7

CDR3 protein: ASSGFGRTAKGGNTIY
V gene: TRBV10-2
J gene: TRBJ1-3

CDR3 protein: ASSQGQFDEQF
V gene: TRBV14
J gene: TRBJ2-1

CDR3 protein: ASSLGTATYEQY
V gene: TRBV5-1
J gene: TRBJ2-7

CDR3 protein: ASSPTVNYGYT
V gene: TRBV6-5
J gene: TRBJ1-2

CDR3 protein: ARSFLRGAQETQY
V gene: TRBV5-3
J gene: TRBJ2-5

CDR3 protein: ASSQRTDGNTEAF
V gene: TRBV4-1
J gene: TRBJ1-1

CDR3 protein: ASQQGALPGELF
V gene: TRBV30
J gene: TRBJ2-2

CDR3 protein: ASSPRGGFTGELF
V gene: TRBV7-6
J gene: TRBJ2-2

CDR3 protein: ASRSRDRGSYEQY
V gene: TRBV11-2
J gene: TRBJ2-7

CDR3 protein: ASSDRGREGYT
V gene: TRBV18
J gene: TRBJ1-2

CDR3 protein: ASSIRTRSSGNTIY
V gene: TRBV19
J gene: TRBJ1-3

CDR3 protein: ASSLAGGPDEQF
V gene: TRBV4-1
J gene: TRBJ2-1

CDR3 protein: ASSQDRTGVGGYT
V gene: TRBV14
J gene: TRBJ1-2

CDR3 protein: ASTGTKNEQY
V gene: TRBV6-5
J gene: TRBJ2-7

CDR3 protein: SATGGAADTQY
V gene: TRBV29-1
J gene: TRBJ2-3

CDR3 protein: ASSQGLVGETQY
V gene: TRBV7-9
J gene: TRBJ2-5

CDR3 protein: ASSYSPGGNTIY
V gene: TRBV6-5
J gene: TRBJ1-3

CDR3 protein: ASSPTPDRVGANVLT
V gene: TRBV18
J gene: TRBJ2-6

CDR3 protein: ASSEFSGRSYEQY
V gene: TRBV25-1
J gene: TRBJ2-7

CDR3 protein: ASSPGGHDQPQH
V gene: TRBV10-1
J gene: TRBJ1-5

CDR3 protein: ASRKQGPEQY
V gene: TRBV6-1
J gene: TRBJ2-7

CDR3 protein: ASSLTSRAGELF
V gene: TRBV11-2
J gene: TRBJ2-2

CDR3 protein: ASSEIGLAGGPWDEQF
V gene: TRBV10-2
J gene: TRBJ2-1

CDR3 protein: ASSETGVDQPQH
V gene: TRBV6-1
J gene: TRBJ1-5

CDR3 protein: ASGPLLAKNIQY
V gene: TRBV2
J gene: TRBJ2-4

CDR3 protein: ASSQGGSETQY
V gene: TRBV13
J gene: TRBJ2-5

CDR3 protein: AIGTRGNSPLH
V gene: TRBV2
J gene: TRBJ1-6

CDR3 protein: ASSTLRGSSTDTQY
V gene: TRBV7-9
J gene: TRBJ2-3

CDR3 protein: ARLQGRGGTDTQY
V gene: TRBV7-2
J gene: TRBJ2-3

CDR3 protein: ASSYTGSSGNTIY
V gene: TRBV13
J gene: TRBJ1-3

CDR3 protein: ASGVTGQPYEQY
V gene: TRBV10-2
J gene: TRBJ2-7

CDR3 protein: ASSPDRSFTEAF
V gene: TRBV5-1
J gene: TRBJ1-1

CDR3 protein: ASSLRGGYEQY
V gene: TRBV5-1
J gene: .

CDR3 protein: ASSEFRGTTNEKLF
V gene: TRBV25-1
J gene: TRBJ1-4

CDR3 protein: ASSLQGDRNQPQH
V gene: TRBV6-6
J gene: TRBJ1-5

CDR3 protein: ASSLFSENYGYT
V gene: TRBV5-1
J gene: TRBJ1-2

CDR3 protein: SVEMSGPYEQY
V gene: TRBV29-1
J gene: TRBJ2-7

CDR3 protein: ASSDREVRYGYT
V gene: TRBV2
J gene: TRBJ1-2

CDR3 protein: ASSSHPDRAGNTEAF
V gene: TRBV28
J gene: TRBJ1-1

CDR3 protein: ASSSGLAVLYNEQF
V gene: TRBV6-5
J gene: TRBJ2-1

CDR3 protein: ASSLAWSGTGVYGYT
V gene: TRBV7-8
J gene: TRBJ1-2

CDR3 protein: ASSGARGTQETQY
V gene: TRBV25-1
J gene: TRBJ2-5

CDR3 protein: ASSLTSTSGVETQY
V gene: TRBV7-2
J gene: TRBJ2-3

CDR3 protein: SSGGGAYNEQF
V gene: TRBV28
J gene: TRBJ2-1

CDR3 protein: ASSPLGGADNEQF
V gene: TRBV19
J gene: TRBJ2-1

CDR3 protein: AWSQKNLGVRTEAF
V gene: TRBV30
J gene: TRBJ1-1

CDR3 protein: ASSLDSQETQY
V gene: TRBV5-6
J gene: TRBJ2-5

CDR3 protein: ASSWRGEYKLF
V gene: TRBV7-2
J gene: TRBJ1-4

CDR3 protein: ASSFDGQGKETQY
V gene: TRBV27
J gene: TRBJ2-5

CDR3 protein: ASSKQFPYEQY
V gene: TRBV6-5
J gene: TRBJ2-7

CDR3 protein: ASSSGGTGGEAF
V gene: TRBV11-1
J gene: TRBJ1-1